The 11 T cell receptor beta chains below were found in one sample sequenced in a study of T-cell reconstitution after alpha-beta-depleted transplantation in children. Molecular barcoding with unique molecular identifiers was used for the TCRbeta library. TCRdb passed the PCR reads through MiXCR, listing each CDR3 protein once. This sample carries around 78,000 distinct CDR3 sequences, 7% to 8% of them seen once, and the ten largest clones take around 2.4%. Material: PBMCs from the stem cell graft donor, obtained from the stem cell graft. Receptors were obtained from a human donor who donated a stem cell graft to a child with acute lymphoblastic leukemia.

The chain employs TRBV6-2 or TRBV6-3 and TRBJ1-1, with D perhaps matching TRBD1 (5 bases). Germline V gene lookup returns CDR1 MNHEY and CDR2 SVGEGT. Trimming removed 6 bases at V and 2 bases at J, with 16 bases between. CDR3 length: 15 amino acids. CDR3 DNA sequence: TGTGCCAGCAGCGTTGGTGGGACGGATAACACTGAAGCTTTCTTT. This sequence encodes CASSVGGTDNTEAFF.

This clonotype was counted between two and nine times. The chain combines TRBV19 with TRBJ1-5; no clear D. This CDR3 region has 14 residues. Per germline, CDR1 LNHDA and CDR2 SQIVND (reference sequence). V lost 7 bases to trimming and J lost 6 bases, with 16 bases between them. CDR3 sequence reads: CASISRGKGQPQHF. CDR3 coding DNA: TGTGCCAGTATATCTAGAGGGAAGGGTCAGCCCCAGCATTTT.

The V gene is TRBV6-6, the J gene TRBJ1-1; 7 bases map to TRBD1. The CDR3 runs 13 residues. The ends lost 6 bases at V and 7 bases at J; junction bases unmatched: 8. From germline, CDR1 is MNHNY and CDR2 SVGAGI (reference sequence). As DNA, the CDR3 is TGTGCCAGCAGAGGCGGGACAGCACGTGAAGCTTTCTTT. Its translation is CASRGGTAREAFF.

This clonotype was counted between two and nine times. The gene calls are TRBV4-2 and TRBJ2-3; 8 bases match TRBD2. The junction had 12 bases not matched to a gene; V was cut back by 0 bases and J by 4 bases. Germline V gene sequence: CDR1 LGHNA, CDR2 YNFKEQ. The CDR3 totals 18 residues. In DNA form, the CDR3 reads TGTGCCAGCAGCCAAGATGTAGGGGCTAGCGGGCTTGCAGATACGCAGTATTTT. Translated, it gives CASSQDVGASGLADTQYF.

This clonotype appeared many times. The CDR3 DNA is TGTGCCAGCAGTGAAGCGCTTCGGATTCCCCTCCACTTT. Protein product: CASSEALRIPLHF. The chain couples TRBV2 to TRBJ1-6; D call uncertain. Trimming shortened V by 0 bases and J by 13 bases, and 10 bases separated the two germline ends. The CDR3 runs 13 residues. Germline assignment: CDR1 SNHLY and CDR2 FYNNEI.

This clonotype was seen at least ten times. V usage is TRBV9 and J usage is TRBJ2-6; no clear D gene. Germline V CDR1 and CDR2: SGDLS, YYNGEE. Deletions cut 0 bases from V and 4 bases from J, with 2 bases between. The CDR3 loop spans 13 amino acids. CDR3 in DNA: TGTGCCAGCAGCGTAGCGGGGGCCAACGTCCTGACTTTC. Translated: CASSVAGANVLTF.

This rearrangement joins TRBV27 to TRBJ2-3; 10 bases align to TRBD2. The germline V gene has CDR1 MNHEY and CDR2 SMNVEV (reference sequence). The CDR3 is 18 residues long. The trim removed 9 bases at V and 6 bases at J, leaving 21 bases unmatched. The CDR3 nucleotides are TGTGCCAGTCTACCAATCCTCAAGCGGGAGGGCCGAGCGGATACGCAGTATTTT. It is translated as CASLPILKREGRADTQYF.

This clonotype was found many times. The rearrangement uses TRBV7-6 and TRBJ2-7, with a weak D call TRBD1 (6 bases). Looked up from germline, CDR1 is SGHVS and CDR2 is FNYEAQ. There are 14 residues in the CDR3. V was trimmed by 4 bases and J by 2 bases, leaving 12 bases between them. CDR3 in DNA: TGTGCCAGCAGCTCTGAAGAGGGGGCCTACGAGCAGTACTTC. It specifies CASSSEEGAYEQYF.

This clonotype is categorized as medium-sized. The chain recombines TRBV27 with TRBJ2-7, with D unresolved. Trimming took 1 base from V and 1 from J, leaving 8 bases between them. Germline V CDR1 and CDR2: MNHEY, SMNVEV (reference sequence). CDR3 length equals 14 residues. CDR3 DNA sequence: TGTGCCAGCAGTTTATTGTCAGGATCCTACGAGCAGTACTTC. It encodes CASSLLSGSYEQYF.

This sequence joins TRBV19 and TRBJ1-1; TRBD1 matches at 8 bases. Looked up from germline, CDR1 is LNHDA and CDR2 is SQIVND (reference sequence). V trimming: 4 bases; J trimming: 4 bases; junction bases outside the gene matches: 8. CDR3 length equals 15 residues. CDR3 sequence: CASSTPWQGATEAFF. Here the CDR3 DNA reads TGTGCCAGTAGTACCCCCTGGCAGGGGGCCACTGAAGCTTTCTTT.

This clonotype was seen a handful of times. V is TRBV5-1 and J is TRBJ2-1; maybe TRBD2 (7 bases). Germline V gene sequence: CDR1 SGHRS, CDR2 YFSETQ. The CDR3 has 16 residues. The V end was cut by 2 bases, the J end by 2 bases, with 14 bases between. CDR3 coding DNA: TGCGCCAGCAGCTTAACTATAGGGGGGGCCTACAATGAGCAGTTCTTC. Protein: CASSLTIGGAYNEQFF.